This T cell receptor (beta chain) was obtained from a study of blood T cells in healthy people across ages. Findings and caveats of the study: Roughly linear declines in TCR beta diversity per million T cells occurred with age.

A J-beta primer mix and a sample-barcoded 5' primer were used in a second PCR of about 7 to 12 cycles. One entry per CDR3 protein results from TCRdb running MiXCR on the 5' RACE reads. The profile shows about 930,000 distinct CDR3 sequences, 25% to 30% of them singletons. The V end was cut by 5 bases, the J end by 0 bases, with 16 bases between. Germline lookup yields CDR1 KGHDR and CDR2 SFDVKD. The CDR3 contains 17 residues. For this clonotype: What it recognizes is unknown.

A further study also used this sample, focusing on T cells of mothers and their children. From that study: Normalized overlap was always slightly, never significantly, higher in related than unrelated mother-child pairs.

This sequence joins TRBV24-1 and TRBJ1-5; D ambiguous. Sequencing was carried out using blood. The clonotype comes from a middle-aged woman in good health. CDR3 sequence (DNA): TGTGCCACCAGTGGGTCGGGAGGATCATATAGCAATCAGCCCCAGCATTTT. Residues: CATSGSGGSYSNQPQHF.